This TCR delta chain was observed in a study of gammadelta T cells in human blood. Study-wide findings and caveats: Microbial exposure appeared to drive polyclonal γδ T cell expansion after birth.

TCRdb redid clone calling on the RT-PCR reads using CATT. The table has around 600 delta-chain clones, roughly 15% seen once. Details on this clone: No antigen is known for it. A much larger clone lies a single base off, so this may be a read error. Within the sample, other DNA sequences also encode this same CDR3.

The CDR3 covers 21 residues. Trimming took 2 bases from V and 7 from J; bases not matched to a gene: 25. Germline values: CDR1 TSWWSYY, CDR2 QGS. The TCR sequence derives from a human donor. The chain employs TRDV1 and TRDJ1, with TRDD3 matching over 10 bases. The sample comprised non-Vgamma9Vdelta2 gamma-delta T cells from adult blood. CDR3 in amino acids: CALGEDGDLTSYPGDTGKLIF. DNA for the CDR3: TGTGCTCTTGGGGAAGATGGCGACCTCACTTCATACCCGGGGGATACGGGTAAACTCATCTTT.